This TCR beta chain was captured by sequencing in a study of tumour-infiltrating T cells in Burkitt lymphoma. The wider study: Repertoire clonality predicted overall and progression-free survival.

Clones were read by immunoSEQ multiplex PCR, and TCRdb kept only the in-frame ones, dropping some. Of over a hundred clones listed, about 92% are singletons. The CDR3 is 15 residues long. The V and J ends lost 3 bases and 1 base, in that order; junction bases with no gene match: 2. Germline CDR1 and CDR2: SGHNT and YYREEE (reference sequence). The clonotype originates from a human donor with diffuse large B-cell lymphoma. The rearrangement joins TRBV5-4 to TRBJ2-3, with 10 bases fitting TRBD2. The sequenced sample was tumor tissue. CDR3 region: CASSSGTSGTDTQYF. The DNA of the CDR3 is TGTGCCAGCAGCTCCGGGACTAGCGGCACAGATACGCAGTATTTT. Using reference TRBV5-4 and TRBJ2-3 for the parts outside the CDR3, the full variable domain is ETGVTQSPTHLIKTRGQQVTLRCSSQSGHNTVSWYQQALGQGPQFIFQYYREEENGRGNFPPRFSGLQFPNYSSELNVNALELDDSALYLCASSSGTSGTDTQYFGPGTRLTVL.